One sample yielded the 5 T cell receptor beta chains listed below, sequenced in a study of CD8+CD57+ T cells in acquired aplastic anemia. Genomic DNA constituted the template upon which TCR beta VDJ and CDR3 profiling was performed. In TCRdb, the reads were re-called with MiXCR into one record per CDR3 protein. The sample yields 200,000 to 300,000 distinct CDR3 sequences, more than 45% seen once. All sequencing subjects had displayed CD8+CD57+ cell expansion on flow cytometry. Sequences were obtained from sorted CD4+, CD8+, or CD8+CD57+ T cells (not recorded which) from PBMCs. The receptor source for this set is a human donor with aplastic anemia.

This clonotype was observed a handful of times. The CDR3 nucleotides read TGTGCCAGCAGCTTCGGGGGGATCTCTGGAAACACCATATATTTT. This translates into CASSFGGISGNTIYF. J is TRBJ1-3 and V is TRBV4-2, with D possibly TRBD1 on 5 matching bases. The CDR3 consists of 15 residues. Trimming cost V 5 bases and J 0 bases, with 11 bases left between them. The germline gives CDR1 LGHNA, CDR2 YNFKEQ.

The genes are TRBV25-1 and TRBJ2-7; TRBD2 aligns across 16 bases. The DNA end lines up better with TRBJ2-5; the J call may be wrong. Germline loops: CDR1 MGHDK, CDR2 SYGVNS. This CDR3 is 17 amino acids long. The CDR3 nucleotides are TGTGCCAGCAGCTTAGGGACTAGCGGGGGGGGCGAAGAGACCCAGTACTTC. It codes for CASSLGTSGGGEETQYF.

The rearrangement joins TRBV6-4 to TRBJ2-1; 9 bases fit TRBD2. This CDR3 contains 14 residues. Unmatched junction bases numbered 5, after V lost 5 bases and J lost 6 bases. The V gene's germline CDR1 is MRHNA and CDR2 SNTAGT. The CDR3, as DNA: TGTGCCAGCAGTTCGGGGACTAGCCCCAATGAGCAGTTCTTC. Protein product: CASSSGTSPNEQFF.

In the case of this clonotype: It may be a read error: a sequence one base away is much more abundant. The rearrangement uses TRBV10-3 and TRBJ1-2; TRBD1 might be the D (5 bases). V was shortened by 2 bases and J by 2 bases, with 6 bases between the two germline ends. The CDR3 is 13 residues long. Germline V gene data show CDR1 as ENHRY and CDR2 as SYGVKD. The CDR3 nucleotides are TGTGCCATCAGTGAGGGGGACAACTATGGCTACACCTTC. Translated, it gives CAISEGDNYGYTF.

The genes are TRBV20-1 and TRBJ2-5; 10 bases are shared with TRBD1. Germline V CDR1 and CDR2: DFQATT, SNEGSKA (reference sequence). Unmatched junction bases numbered 8, after V lost 0 bases and J lost 4 bases. This CDR3 spans 16 amino acids. The CDR3 is CSARDLGDRGIETQYF. The CDR3 DNA reads TGCAGTGCTAGAGATCTAGGGGACAGGGGAATAGAGACCCAGTACTTC.